The TCR beta chain under discussion was sequenced for a study of human T cells and chemical hapten exposure. MiXCR, applied by TCRdb to the RACE reads, yields one record per CDR3 protein. The sample contains 150,000 to 200,000 distinct CDR3 sequences, about 14% of which appear only once. The table lists this clonotype with a few counts. Time point of the sample: patch test 1, 2 weeks after DPC sensitization. Documented treatment: therapeutic diphenylcyclopropenone sensitization with weekly scalp DPC. The CDR3 has 15 amino acids. The germline CDR1 and CDR2 sequences are SGHNT and YYREEE (reference sequence). Trimming pared 1 base from V and 6 bases from J, leaving 15 bases between.

The chain links TRBV5-4 to TRBJ2-3; D unclear. The starting material was whole blood, obtained in connection with sensitization to the hapten diphenylcyclopropenone (DPC). The sequence was obtained from a woman aged 30 to 39 with alopecia areata. Some clones in this sample may be carry-over from other donors' samples. CDR3 bases: TGTGCCAGCAGCTTGAACTCCCGATTGGCGGATACGCAGTATTTT. It codes for CASSLNSRLADTQYF.